This entry concerns a single T cell receptor (beta chain). This specimen belongs to a study of blood T cell repertoires in COVID-19. The CDR3 consists of 15 residues. The germline V gene has CDR1 SGHTA and CDR2 FQGNSA. J gave up 3 bases and V 5 bases, and 9 bases lay outside the gene matches. TCRdb keeps only in-frame clones here, not all; method: immunoSEQ multiplex PCR. The table shows some 150,000 clones, with approximately 83% occurring only once. The sample taken for sequencing was peripheral blood. The receptor comes from a human donor in a cohort sampled during active COVID-19. This rearrangement joins TRBV7-2 to TRBJ2-7; 8 bases are a match to TRBD2. This chain's CDR3 is CASSPTPGTSYEQYF. For the CDR3, the DNA is TGTGCCAGCAGCCCCACCCCCGGGACTAGCTACGAGCAGTACTTC.